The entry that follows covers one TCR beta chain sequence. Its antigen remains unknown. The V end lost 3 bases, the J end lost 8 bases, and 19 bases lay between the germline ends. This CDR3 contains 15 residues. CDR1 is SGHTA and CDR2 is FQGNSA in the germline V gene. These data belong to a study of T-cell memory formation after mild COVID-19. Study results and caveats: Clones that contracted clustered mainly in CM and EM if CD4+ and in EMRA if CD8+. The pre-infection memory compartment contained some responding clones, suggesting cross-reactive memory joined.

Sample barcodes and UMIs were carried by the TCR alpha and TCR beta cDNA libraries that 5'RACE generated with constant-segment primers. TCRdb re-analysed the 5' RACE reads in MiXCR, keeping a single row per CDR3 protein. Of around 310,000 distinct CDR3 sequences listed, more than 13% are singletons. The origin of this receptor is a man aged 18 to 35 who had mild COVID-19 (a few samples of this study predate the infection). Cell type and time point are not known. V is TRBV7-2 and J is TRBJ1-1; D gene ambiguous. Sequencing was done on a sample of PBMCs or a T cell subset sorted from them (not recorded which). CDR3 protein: CASSFYMDAFGEAFF. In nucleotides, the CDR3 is TGTGCCAGCAGCTTCTACATGGACGCTTTTGGGGAAGCTTTCTTT.